Described below is a single T cell receptor beta chain sequence and its context. Its antigen has not been determined. Base qualities are not at hand, and no much larger clone is one base apart. This specimen belongs to a study of response to subunit inactivated influenza vaccine (dated by TCRdb to the late 2010s). Broadly, across the study: Deep quantitative profiling of the T cell receptor repertoire was used in the study to follow responses to a trivalent subunit inactivated influenza vaccine.

Receptor libraries were prepared by RT-PCR. Instrument used: Illumina HiSeq 2500. TCRdb handled the public reads itself, with Q25 trimming in fastp and clone calling in MiXCR, and kept productive beta chains. Rows with a matching CDR3 protein are joined into one entry that keeps the most common DNA and genes. In this sample the table shows under 850,000 distinct CDR3 sequences, around 20% of which occur a single time. Under 13% of the sample is in the top ten clones. The research as a whole found: According to the authors, only a limited number of new T cells may be recruited by each seasonal influenza vaccination.

The sample in question was PBMCs from blood, obtained more than 4 days after vaccination. The sequence was collected from a man over 45 who received an inactivated influenza vaccine. Donor details come from another sample of the same person, matched by shared clones.

This receptor carries the CDR3 CASGEQFF. The nucleotides are TGTGCCAGCGGCGAGCAGTTCTTC. The rearrangement combines TRBV7-2 with TRBJ2-1, with the D gene not clear enough to name. V drops 8 bases and J drops 10 bases, leaving 3 bases in between. Inclusive of the bounding cysteine and phenylalanine, the CDR3 is 8 residues long. Solely the CDR3 DNA is kept, with 24 bases framed from the first base. The germline V gene encodes CDR1 SGHTA and CDR2 FQGNSA.